A single sample gave rise to the 26 T cell receptor beta chains below, sequenced in a study of T cell responses to AZD1222 COVID-19 vaccine. Using immunoSEQ multiplex PCR, the repertoire was profiled, and TCRdb retains in-frame clones only, with some absent. The repertoire consists of 180,000 or so clones, with around nine tenths occurring once and the leading ten covering approximately 1.6%. The source material was peripheral blood, sampled on day 0 of AZD1222 vaccination. The source is an adult in good health.

J is TRBJ1-1 and V is TRBV30, with D uncertain. Germline assignment: CDR1 GTSNPN and CDR2 SVGIG (reference sequence). This CDR3 comprises 15 residues. V was cut by 4 bases and J by 5 bases, with 20 bases left in between. The CDR3 DNA reads TGTGCCTGGAATCCCCCGAGGGCAGGCTTTACTGAAGCTTTCTTT. This encodes CAWNPPRAGFTEAFF.

The CDR3 DNA sequence: TGTGCCAGCAGCTTGGTTTCGGTTACCGGGGAGCTGTTTTTT. This sequence encodes CASSLVSVTGELFF. V is TRBV5-5 and J is TRBJ2-2; D is unresolved. The CDR3 runs to 14 residues. The V end lost 0 bases, the J end lost 5 bases, and 8 bases lay between the germline ends. Per the germline V gene, CDR1 is SGHKS and CDR2 is YYEKEE (reference sequence).

The gene calls are TRBV2 and TRBJ1-4; TRBD1 aligns across 7 bases. The CDR3 covers 16 residues. J lost 5 bases, V lost 4 bases, and 10 bases had no gene match. CDR1 is SNHLY, CDR2 FYNNEI, per germline. The CDR3 coding sequence is TGTGCCAGCAGTGGGGATTTACCGGGACAGAATGAAAAACTGTTTTTT. This sequence encodes CASSGDLPGQNEKLFF.

The rearrangement uses TRBV19 and TRBJ1-1; 8 bases are a match to TRBD1. CDR1 and CDR2 (germline): LNHDA, SQIVND (reference sequence). Trimming at V came to 6 bases and at J to 1 base, leaving 1 base not matched to a gene. The CDR3 is made up of 13 amino acids. CDR3 coding DNA: TGTGCCAGTAGCGGACAGGGGAACACTGAAGCTTTCTTT. Its translation is CASSGQGNTEAFF.

The rearrangement joins TRBV7-8 to TRBJ1-2; D is unresolved. Germline assignment: CDR1 SGHVS and CDR2 FQNEAQ. V was pared by 1 base and J by 8 bases, with 8 bases between. This CDR3 has 12 residues. The CDR3 here is CASSLDGYGYTF. The CDR3, as DNA: TGTGCCAGCAGCTTAGATGGGTACGGCTACACCTTC.

The chain couples TRBV10-3 to TRBJ2-1; perhaps TRBD2 as D (6 bases). This CDR3 comprises 13 residues. CDR1 ENHRY and CDR2 SYGVKD come from the germline V gene. The ends were cut back, 9 bases at V and 4 bases at J, with 13 bases in the middle. CDR3 region: CAMSRDFYNEQFF. The CDR3 nucleotides are TGTGCCATGTCCCGGGACTTTTACAATGAGCAGTTCTTC.

This rearrangement joins TRBV6-2 or TRBV6-3 to TRBJ1-3; weak D call: TRBD1 (5 bases). The CDR3 contains 14 residues. The germline V gene has CDR1 MNHEY and CDR2 SVGEGT. The germline V and J ends were trimmed by 6 bases and 2 bases, with 11 bases remaining between them. The CDR3 sequence: CASSRGEPGNTIYF. In DNA, the CDR3 is TGTGCCAGCAGCCGGGGGGAACCTGGAAACACCATATATTTT.

This clone turned up a few times. The V and J genes are TRBV7-9 and TRBJ1-6; D unresolved. V lost 1 base, J lost 6 bases, and 7 bases lay in between. CDR3 length equals 14 residues. Germline values: CDR1 SEHNR, CDR2 FQNEAQ (reference sequence). This CDR3 is CASSLGDFNSPLHF. Written as DNA, the CDR3 is TGTGCCAGCAGCTTAGGAGACTTTAATTCACCCCTCCACTTT.

The rearrangement joins TRBV18 to TRBJ2-3, with D possibly TRBD2 on 5 matching bases. The V and J ends lost 2 bases and 6 bases respectively, with 12 bases between them. CDR3 length equals 14 residues. CDR1 and CDR2 from the germline V gene are KGHSH and LQKENI. This CDR3 reads CASSPMRVSDTQYF. CDR3 nucleotide sequence: TGTGCCAGCTCACCAATGAGGGTTTCGGATACGCAGTATTTT. Full variable domain (remainder filled in from reference TRBV18 and TRBJ2-3): NAGVMQNPRHLVRRRGQEARLRCSPMKGHSHVYWYRQLPEEGLKFMVYLQKENIIDESGMPKERFSAEFPKEGPSILRIQQVVRGDSAAYFCASSPMRVSDTQYFGPGTRLTVL.

The rearrangement joins TRBV7-2 to TRBJ2-2; the D is unclear. Germline V lookup: CDR1 SGHTA, CDR2 FQGNSA. The CDR3 contains 15 residues. The ends were cut back, 5 bases at V and 0 bases at J, with 10 bases in the middle. The CDR3 nucleotides are TGTGCCAGCAGCCCGATATGGCCGAACACCGGGGAGCTGTTTTTT. Translated: CASSPIWPNTGELFF.

Comment on this clone: Its ends do not fully match the called genes, so a read error is possible. The chain couples TRBV6-5 to TRBJ2-3, with a weak D call TRBD2 (6 bases). This CDR3 contains 15 residues. Per germline, CDR1 MNHEY and CDR2 SVGAGI. In DNA form, the CDR3 reads TGTGCCAGCACTTACTCCGGGACTAGCACAGATACGCAGTATTTT. Residues: CASTYSGTSTDTQYF.

The chain is built from TRBV28 and TRBJ1-1, with D perhaps matching TRBD1 (6 bases). This CDR3 spans 14 amino acids. Germline V gene sequence: CDR1 MDHEN, CDR2 SYDVKM. V lost 4 bases, J lost 1 base, and 10 bases lay in between. CDR3 nucleotide sequence: TGTGCCAGCAGTTCTGGACAGTGGAACACTGAAGCTTTCTTT. Protein sequence: CASSSGQWNTEAFF.

This sequence joins TRBV6-1 and TRBJ1-5, with TRBD1 identical over 10 bases. The V segment lost 2 bases and the J segment 4 bases; nucleotides outside the gene matches: 5. This CDR3 region has 16 residues. Looked up from germline, CDR1 is MNHNS and CDR2 is SASEGT. CDR3 loop: CASSERTGGNNQPQHF. Written as DNA, the CDR3 is TGTGCCAGCAGTGAACGGACAGGGGGAAATAATCAGCCCCAGCATTTT.

The chain carries TRBV28 and TRBJ1-1; 8 bases are shared with TRBD1. J lost 1 base, V lost 5 bases, and 9 bases had no gene match. The CDR3 has 16 amino acids. Germline V gene lookup returns CDR1 MDHEN and CDR2 SYDVKM. CDR3 nucleotide sequence: TGTGCCAGCAGTCTTCTTCAGGGGGCAGGGAACACTGAAGCTTTCTTT. Translated, it gives CASSLLQGAGNTEAFF. The complete variable domain, with remaining parts taken from reference TRBV28 and TRBJ1-1, reads DVKVTQSSRYLVKRTGEKVFLECVQDMDHENMFWYRQDPGLGLRLIYFSYDVKMKEKGDIPEGYSVSREKKERFSLILESASTNQTSMYLCASSLLQGAGNTEAFFGQGTRLTVV.

CDR3 in amino acids: CASSLVASGQNEQFF. The CDR3 region has the DNA TGCGCCAGCAGCTTGGTTGCTAGCGGTCAGAATGAGCAGTTCTTC. The V call is TRBV5-1, the J call TRBJ2-1; 7 positions match TRBD2. CDR3 size: 15 residues. The V gene's germline CDR1 is SGHRS and CDR2 YFSETQ. V lost 0 bases and J lost 7; bases outside the gene matches: 7.

The chain links TRBV28 to TRBJ1-6; 7 bases agree with TRBD1. The CDR3 sequence is 16 residues long. The trim removed 5 bases at V and 6 bases at J, leaving 10 bases unmatched. Germline values: CDR1 MDHEN, CDR2 SYDVKM. Here the CDR3 reads CASSTSGTEINSPLHF. The CDR3 DNA reads as TGTGCCAGCAGTACTTCCGGGACAGAGATTAATTCACCCCTCCACTTT.

The table lists this clone with a few counts. Other nucleotide sequences from this sample produce the same CDR3. The chain recombines TRBV6-2 or TRBV6-3 with TRBJ2-1, with D possibly being TRBD2 (5 bases). Germline V lookup: CDR1 MNHEY, CDR2 SVGEGT. The CDR3 totals 13 residues. The V end was cut by 4 bases, the J end by 3 bases, with 7 bases between. The CDR3 spells CASSSGLYNEQFF. The CDR3 nucleotides read TGTGCCAGCAGTTCAGGACTCTACAATGAGCAGTTCTTC.

The rearrangement joins TRBV5-8 to TRBJ2-1, with D possibly being TRBD1 or TRBD2 (6 bases each). V was pared by 5 bases and J by 4 bases, with 13 bases between. The germline gives CDR1 SGHTS, CDR2 YDEGEE. The CDR3 covers 14 residues. In nucleotides, the CDR3 is TGTGCCAGCAGGCTGCGGGACATATACAATGAGCAGTTCTTC. This codes for CASRLRDIYNEQFF. The full variable domain, in which reference TRBV5-8 and TRBJ2-1 provide the parts outside the CDR3, is EAGVTQSPTHLIKTRGQQATLRCSPISGHTSVYWYQQALGLGLQFLLWYDEGEERNRGNFPPRFSGRQFPNYSSELNVNALELEDSALYLCASRLRDIYNEQFFGPGTRLTVL.

This clone came up once. Here the CDR3 reads CASSWGDTVNTGELFF. CDR3 DNA sequence: TGTGCCAGCAGTTGGGGAGACACAGTGAACACCGGGGAGCTGTTTTTT. This sequence joins TRBV28 and TRBJ2-2; D perhaps matches TRBD2 (5 bases). In germline, CDR1 is MDHEN, CDR2 SYDVKM. Trimming stripped 4 bases from V and 1 base from J, with 13 bases between. The CDR3 sequence is 16 residues long.

This chain connects TRBV4-2 to TRBJ1-3, with D unclear. The CDR3 totals 16 residues. CDR1 is LGHNA and CDR2 is YNFKEQ in the germline V gene. Trimming took 0 bases from V and 0 from J, leaving 9 bases between them. The CDR3 sequence is CASSQDAVPSGNTIYF. The CDR3 nucleotides read TGTGCCAGCAGCCAAGATGCGGTCCCCTCTGGAAACACCATATATTTT.

The rearrangement uses TRBV9 and TRBJ1-5; 8 nucleotides line up with TRBD1. This CDR3 has 18 residues. J lost 0 bases, V lost 0 bases, and 8 bases had no gene match. CDR1 SGDLS and CDR2 YYNGEE come from the germline V gene. DNA of the CDR3: TGTGCCAGCAGCGTAGTTTACCGGGACAGGAGTAGCAATCAGCCCCAGCATTTT. It translates to CASSVVYRDRSSNQPQHF. The full variable domain, rest sourced from reference TRBV9 and TRBJ1-5, is DSGVTQTPKHLITATGQRVTLRCSPRSGDLSVYWYQQSLDQGLQFLIQYYNGEERAKGNILERFSAQQFPDLHSELNLSSLELGDSALYFCASSVVYRDRSSNQPQHFGDGTRLSIL.

The genes are TRBV6-2 or TRBV6-3 and TRBJ2-1; TRBD2 agrees at 8 bases. With V trimmed by 6 bases and J by 8 bases, 12 bases remained unmatched. The CDR3 is 15 amino acids. Germline V CDR1 and CDR2: MNHEY, SVGEGT. CDR3 residues: CASSPVEREFYEQFF. The CDR3 nucleotides read TGTGCCAGCAGCCCGGTTGAGCGGGAGTTCTATGAGCAGTTCTTC.

This clone was observed a single time. The chain joins TRBV3-1 (or the pseudogene TRBV3-2) to TRBJ2-3, with 7 bases that match TRBD1. CDR3 length equals 12 residues. Trimming at V came to 5 bases and at J to 11 bases, leaving 7 bases not matched to a gene. Germline V gene data show CDR1 as LGHDT and CDR2 as YNNKEL (reference sequence). The DNA for the CDR3 is TGTGCCAGCAGCTACGACAGGGTTGGGCAGTATTTT. Its protein is CASSYDRVGQYF.

The chain couples TRBV2 to TRBJ2-7, with D possibly matching TRBD2 (5 bases). V was pared by 4 bases and J by 5 bases, with 18 bases between. Germline V gene sequence: CDR1 SNHLY, CDR2 FYNNEI. The CDR3 loop spans 15 amino acids. This CDR3 reads CASSAEAGPRHEQYV. In DNA form, the CDR3 reads TGTGCCAGCAGTGCGGAGGCGGGCCCTCGACACGAGCAGTACGTC.

The V and J genes are TRBV27 and TRBJ1-2, with a tentative D call TRBD1 (6 bases). There are 15 residues in the CDR3. Germline CDR1 and CDR2: MNHEY and SMNVEV (reference sequence). V was pared by 5 bases and J by 4 bases, with 17 bases between. Here the CDR3 DNA reads TGTGCCAGCAGTCTACGGCGGGGGGCGGGCTATGGCTACACCTTC. Amino acid sequence: CASSLRRGAGYGYTF.

The chain employs TRBV6-2 or TRBV6-3 and TRBJ1-2, with D possibly TRBD1 on 6 matching bases. The CDR3 covers 14 residues. CDR1 MNHEY and CDR2 SVGEGT come from the germline V gene. Trimming left V 4 bases short and J 4 bases short, with 13 bases between. In DNA form, the CDR3 reads TGTGCCAGCAGTTCCATGACAGGCTCCTATGGCTACACCTTC. Protein sequence: CASSSMTGSYGYTF.